These T cell receptor beta chains were read from a single sample in a study of blood T cells in healthy people across ages. Each CDR3 protein gets one entry after TCRdb re-called the 5' RACE reads with MiXCR. The data hold about 800,000 distinct CDR3 sequences, with roughly 64% observed a single time. The sequencing sample was made of blood. Receptors originate from a man aged 25 to 45 in good health. The CDR3 runs from the conserved cysteine through the conserved F or W. The D gene is left open where the match is weak. The listing skips clone size in some rows; elsewhere it reads once, few, many or a size class.

CDR3 protein	CDR3 DNA	J gene	D gene	clone size	V gene
CASSPSWIVGNEQFF	TGTGCCAGCAGCCCCTCATGGATCGTAGGGAATGAGCAGTTCTTC	TRBJ2-1	-	once	TRBV7-2
CASSQDYNRYELYEQYF	TGTGCCAGCAGCCAAGATTATAACAGGTATGAACTCTACGAGCAGTACTTC	TRBJ2-7	-	many	TRBV4-2
CASSLDSNEQFF	TGTGCCAGCAGTCTAGATTCCAATGAGCAGTTCTTC	TRBJ2-1	-	few	TRBV7-2
CSAGDYTNYEQYF	TGCAGTGCTGGGGACTACACGAACTACGAGCAGTACTTC	TRBJ2-7	TRBD2	few	TRBV20-1
CASSTPGTGYGYTF	TGTGCCAGCAGTACACCCGGGACAGGATATGGCTACACCTTC	TRBJ1-2	TRBD1	-	TRBV28
CASSLGQGSHHEQYF	TGCGCCAGCAGCTTAGGACAGGGGAGTCACCACGAGCAGTACTTC	TRBJ2-7	TRBD1	-	TRBV5-1
CASSRSSEGETQYF	TGTGCCAGCAGTCGGAGTAGCGAAGGGGAGACCCAGTACTTC	TRBJ2-5	-	-	TRBV12-3/TRBV12-4
CASKVGSSLHF	TGTGCCAGCAAGGTGGGATCGTCCCTCCACTTT	TRBJ1-6	-	-	TRBV2
CASSRTSFGYEQYF	TGTGCCAGCAGTCGGACTAGCTTCGGCTACGAGCAGTACTTC	TRBJ2-7	TRBD2	-	TRBV6-6
CSSRTSGSFDEQYF	TGCAGCTCCCGCACTAGCGGGAGTTTCGATGAGCAGTACTTC	TRBJ2-7	TRBD2	-	TRBV29-1